The 29 T cell receptor beta chains below come from one sample, sequenced in a study of blood T cell repertoires in COVID-19 (dated by TCRdb to about 2020). Libraries were made using the immunoSEQ multiplex PCR assay. TCRdb carries this immuneACCESS record with in-frame sequences only. Its versions omit some clonotypes, under half of them owing to an unresolved V gene in the studies checked, with the rest unexplained. The sample includes 12,000 or so clones, with roughly nine tenths observed a single time. The ten largest make up around 13% of the sample. Input material: peripheral blood. These receptors originate from a man in his 70s with active COVID-19.

Written as DNA, the CDR3 is TGTGCCAGCAGCTTGCCGGGACAGGTAAGGGGGCACGAGCAGTACTTC. This gives the protein CASSLPGQVRGHEQYF. The rearrangement joins TRBV5-4 to TRBJ2-7; 8 bases line up with TRBD1. Germline trimming cut 1 base from V and 5 bases from J; bases unmatched to any gene: 11. The CDR3 runs to 16 residues. Germline CDR1 and CDR2: SGHNT and YYREEE (reference sequence).

The rearrangement joins TRBV5-6 to TRBJ1-6; D gene uncertain. This CDR3 has 14 amino acids. V was shortened by 1 base and J by 9 bases, with 11 bases between the two germline ends. The V gene's germline CDR1 is SGHDT and CDR2 YYEEEE. CDR3: CASSLRGLGSPLHF. For the CDR3, the DNA is TGTGCCAGCAGCTTGAGAGGGTTGGGTTCACCCCTCCACTTT.

The rearrangement uses TRBV27 and TRBJ2-3, with TRBD2 matching over 12 bases. This CDR3 region has 16 residues. Germline CDR1 MNHEY, CDR2 SMNVEV (reference sequence). J was trimmed by 11 bases and V by 4 bases; bases with no gene match: 13. CDR3 protein: CASSSPLAGGLGLQYF. The CDR3 coding sequence is TGTGCCAGCAGTTCCCCCCTAGCGGGGGGGCTTGGTTTGCAGTATTTT.

V usage is TRBV27 and J usage is TRBJ2-7; the match to TRBD1 covers 8 bases. The CDR3 loop spans 14 amino acids. The germline CDR1 and CDR2 sequences are MNHEY and SMNVEV (reference sequence). Unmatched junction bases numbered 4, after V lost 6 bases and J lost 0 bases. CDR3 residues: CASRRQGFSYEQYF. CDR3 nucleotide sequence: TGTGCCAGCAGACGACAGGGGTTCTCCTACGAGCAGTACTTC.

The chain carries TRBV7-3 and TRBJ1-4; D remains unclear. Trimming stripped 5 bases from V and 8 bases from J, with 12 bases between. CDR3 length: 13 residues. CDR1 SGHTA and CDR2 FQGTGA come from the germline V gene. Here the CDR3 DNA reads TGTGCCAGCAGCGATCATATCAGGGAAAAACTGTTTTTT. Protein: CASSDHIREKLFF.

The chain is built from TRBV7-2 and TRBJ2-1, with TRBD1 identical over 10 bases. This CDR3 is built from 14 residues. Germline CDR1 is SGHTA and CDR2 is FQGNSA. The junction had 9 bases not matched to a gene; V was cut back by 10 bases and J by 6 bases. The CDR3 nucleotides read TGTGCCACCCAGCCCAGGGACAGGGGCAATGAGCAGTTCTTC. Protein product: CATQPRDRGNEQFF.

The chain combines TRBV9 with TRBJ1-1; perhaps TRBD1 as D (5 bases). CDR3 length equals 16 residues. Trimming pared 3 bases from V and 5 bases from J, leaving 20 bases between. Per the germline V gene, CDR1 is SGDLS and CDR2 is YYNGEE. CDR3 sequence (DNA): TGTGCCAGCAGCGGACTTCACTCGACAGTTGGGACTGAAGCTTTCTTT. It yields the protein CASSGLHSTVGTEAFF.

The gene calls are TRBV9 and TRBJ1-1; 9 bases align to TRBD1. V dropped 0 bases and J dropped 4; count of bases not matched to a gene: 7. The CDR3 runs 16 residues. Germline values: CDR1 SGDLS, CDR2 YYNGEE. CDR3 amino acids: CASSVEAQGAGTEAFF. Here the CDR3 DNA reads TGTGCCAGCAGCGTAGAAGCACAGGGGGCGGGCACTGAAGCTTTCTTT. Filled out from reference TRBV9 and TRBJ1-1, the complete variable domain reads DSGVTQTPKHLITATGQRVTLRCSPRSGDLSVYWYQQSLDQGLQFLIQYYNGEERAKGNILERFSAQQFPDLHSELNLSSLELGDSALYFCASSVEAQGAGTEAFFGQGTRLTVV.

The V and J genes are TRBV20-1 and TRBJ2-1; unclear D gene. V shed 3 bases and J shed 0 bases, with 9 bases lying between them. The CDR3 sequence is 14 residues long. Germline V gives CDR1 DFQATT, CDR2 SNEGSKA (reference sequence). The CDR3 region is CSASLGPSYNEQFF. The CDR3 DNA reads TGCAGTGCTAGTTTGGGCCCCTCCTACAATGAGCAGTTCTTC.

The table lists this clone with a few counts. The chain recombines TRBV11-3 with TRBJ1-1, with TRBD1 identical over 7 bases. This CDR3 is 14 amino acids long. Germline V gives CDR1 SGHNT, CDR2 YENEEA. V was clipped by 5 bases and J by 1 base; unmatched bases: 4. The CDR3 DNA follows: TGTGCCAGCAGCGCCAGGGGGGCGAACACTGAAGCTTTCTTT. Encoded protein: CASSARGANTEAFF.

This clone was seen only once. This sequence joins TRBV6-6 and TRBJ2-5, with 8 bases fitting TRBD2. This CDR3 is built from 15 residues. Trimming took 6 bases from V and 4 from J; bases not matched to a gene: 10. From germline, CDR1 is MNHNY and CDR2 SVGAGI (reference sequence). The CDR3 loop is CASRALAVVRETQYF. The CDR3 region has the DNA TGTGCCAGCAGGGCACTAGCGGTAGTTCGAGAGACCCAGTACTTC.

The gene calls are TRBV2 and TRBJ1-4; TRBD1 is a possible D gene (6 bases). Trimming removed 7 bases at V and 1 base at J, with 13 bases between. Germline V gene data show CDR1 as SNHLY and CDR2 as FYNNEI. The CDR3 is 15 amino acids. The CDR3 nucleotides read TGTGCCAGCACCAATCAGGGGCGAACTAATGAAAAACTGTTTTTT. Protein product: CASTNQGRTNEKLFF.

The rearrangement joins TRBV5-1 to TRBJ1-4; maybe TRBD1 (6 bases). Germline V gene sequence: CDR1 SGHRS, CDR2 YFSETQ. V lost 2 bases and J 8 bases, leaving 13 bases between the germline ends. The CDR3 length is 14 residues. The CDR3 sequence: CASSFRGLSEKLFF. The CDR3 DNA follows: TGCGCCAGCAGCTTCAGGGGCCTTTCGGAAAAACTGTTTTTT.

The rearrangement uses TRBV6-1 and TRBJ1-2, with D hard to call. This CDR3 is 14 amino acids long. The germline V gene has CDR1 MNHNS and CDR2 SASEGT. The V gene lost 2 bases and the J gene lost 3 bases, with 10 bases spanning the gap. Written as DNA, the CDR3 is TGTGCCAGCAGTGAACTCGGGTCTGACTATGGCTACACCTTC. Its protein product is CASSELGSDYGYTF.

The V call is TRBV4-3, the J call TRBJ1-2, with 7 bases aligning to TRBD1. Trimming cost V 0 bases and J 6 bases; bases outside gene matches: 10. CDR1 is LGHNA, CDR2 YSLEER, per germline. The length of the CDR3 is 16 residues. In nucleotides, the CDR3 is TGCGCCAGCAGCCAAGAGTATATGGCAGGGGGTGATGGCTACACCTTC. It encodes CASSQEYMAGGDGYTF.

The chain links TRBV10-2 to TRBJ2-4, with a possible D match to TRBD1 (5 bases). Germline V lookup: CDR1 WSHSY, CDR2 SAAADI. CDR3 length: 19 residues. Trimming removed 0 bases at V and 0 bases at J, with 18 bases between. The CDR3 nucleotides read TGCGCCAGCAGTGAGTCGGGTCAGGGCCCGATTATAGCCAAAAACATTCAGTACTTC. Its protein product is CASSESGQGPIIAKNIQYF.

Notes on this clone: This same CDR3 is encoded by further DNA sequences in the sample. The J gene is TRBJ1-3, the V gene TRBV6-5; TRBD1 matches 7 bases. Germline CDR1 is MNHEY and CDR2 is SVGAGI. The CDR3 length is 14 residues. Trimming cost V 10 bases and J 7 bases; bases outside gene matches: 13. CDR3 sequence: CAILTGVFGNTIYF. DNA for the CDR3: TGTGCCATCCTAACAGGGGTTTTCGGTAACACCATATATTTT.

The chain links TRBV6-6 to TRBJ2-7, with no clear D. Germline V gives CDR1 MNHNY, CDR2 SVGAGI (reference sequence). V gave up 5 bases and J gave up 1 base, with 12 bases separating them. This CDR3 has 14 residues. CDR3 bases: TGTGCCAGCAGTAGCCCTACAGTTTCCTACGAGCAGTACTTC. Amino acids: CASSSPTVSYEQYF.

V gene TRBV4-2 combines with J gene TRBJ2-3, with D unclear. Looked up from germline, CDR1 is LGHNA and CDR2 is YNFKEQ. This CDR3 region has 16 residues. The V end lost 1 base, the J end lost 4 bases, and 15 bases lay between the germline ends. The CDR3 region is CASSQARLRSSDTQYF. The CDR3 DNA sequence: TGTGCCAGCAGCCAAGCGAGACTCCGGAGCTCAGATACGCAGTATTTT.

This chain joins TRBV5-1 and TRBJ2-5; TRBD1 agrees at 7 bases. The CDR3 runs 13 residues. Losses at the gene ends were 3 bases for V and 5 bases for J; bases not matched to a gene: 4. The germline gives CDR1 SGHRS, CDR2 YFSETQ. The CDR3 sequence is CASSSQGLETQYF. CDR3 nucleotides: TGCGCCAGCAGCTCACAGGGGCTGGAGACCCAGTACTTC.

This chain links TRBV19 with TRBJ1-1, with TRBD1 matching over 7 bases. V gave up 2 bases and J gave up 7 bases; unmatched junction bases: 4. The CDR3 length is 13 residues. Germline V gene sequence: CDR1 LNHDA, CDR2 SQIVND (reference sequence). The CDR3 loop reads CASSILGGGEAFF. CDR3 bases: TGTGCCAGTAGTATACTAGGGGGCGGTGAAGCTTTCTTT. Using reference TRBV19 and TRBJ1-1 for the parts outside the CDR3, the full variable domain is DGGITQSPKYLFRKEGQNVTLSCEQNLNHDAMYWYRQDPGQGLRLIYYSQIVNDFQKGDIAEGYSVSREKKESFPLTVTSAQKNPTAFYLCASSILGGGEAFFGQGTRLTVV.

The rearrangement uses TRBV14 and TRBJ1-2; TRBD1 aligns across 8 bases. Germline V gene lookup returns CDR1 SGHDN and CDR2 FVKESK. The CDR3 runs 14 residues. With V trimmed by 5 bases and J by 0 bases, 2 bases remained unmatched. The DNA of the CDR3 is TGTGCCAGCAGCTTACAGGGGGCTAACTATGGCTACACCTTC. It encodes CASSLQGANYGYTF.

The V call is TRBV10-3, the J call TRBJ2-2, with D maybe TRBD1 (6 bases). The V end lost 8 bases, the J end lost 0 bases, and 13 bases lay between the germline ends. This CDR3 spans 15 amino acids. From germline, CDR1 is ENHRY and CDR2 SYGVKD. The CDR3 DNA reads as TGTGCCATCTCCCGACAGGCCTCGAACACCGGGGAGCTGTTTTTT. Translated: CAISRQASNTGELFF.

CDR3 amino acids: CASSYPPTGALLRYF. The CDR3, as DNA: TGTGCCAGCAGTTACCCGCCGACAGGGGCACTCCTTCGGTACTTC. The chain is built from TRBV6-5 and TRBJ2-7; 8 bases agree with TRBD1. In germline, CDR1 is MNHEY, CDR2 SVGAGI. CDR3 length: 15 residues. With 2 bases clipped from V and 12 bases from J, the junction kept 15 bases outside the gene matches.

The chain has TRBV7-2 and TRBJ1-5; 7 nucleotides match TRBD1. J was trimmed by 3 bases and V by 5 bases; bases with no gene match: 10. This CDR3 is 16 amino acids long. Germline lookup yields CDR1 SGHTA and CDR2 FQGNSA. The CDR3 coding sequence is TGTGCCAGCAGCCCCGGGACAGCAAGAACCAATCAGCCCCAGCATTTT. It is translated as CASSPGTARTNQPQHF.

The rearrangement links TRBV19 to TRBJ2-3, with 11 bases lining up with TRBD2. CDR3 length: 17 residues. Germline loops: CDR1 LNHDA, CDR2 SQIVND (reference sequence). The ends lost 3 bases at V and 3 bases at J; junction bases unmatched: 8. CDR3 DNA sequence: TGTGCCAGTAGTATGTATAGCGGGGGGGCCACAACAGATACGCAGTATTTT. Its protein is CASSMYSGGATTDTQYF.

For the CDR3, the DNA is TGTGCCAGCAGCCAGACACCCTCCTATGGCTACACCTTC. Its protein is CASSQTPSYGYTF. The chain uses TRBV6-2 or TRBV6-3 and TRBJ1-2; D gene unclear. This CDR3 is 13 amino acids long. With 6 bases removed from V and 4 bases from J, the gap between germline ends came to 12 bases. Germline CDR1 MNHEY, CDR2 SVGEGT.

The rearrangement joins TRBV7-6 to TRBJ2-3, with a tentative D call TRBD2 (6 bases). V gave up 3 bases and J gave up 2 bases, with 9 bases separating them. Per the germline V gene, CDR1 is SGHVS and CDR2 is FNYEAQ. CDR3 size: 14 residues. CDR3: CASSFRTTTDTQYF. CDR3 nucleotide sequence: TGTGCCAGCAGCTTCCGGACTACCACAGATACGCAGTATTTT.

This rearrangement joins TRBV10-3 to TRBJ1-1; D is possibly TRBD1 (5 bases). The CDR3 spans 14 residues. The germline CDR1 and CDR2 sequences are ENHRY and SYGVKD. Trimming removed 3 bases at V and 2 bases at J, with 10 bases between. CDR3 nucleotides: TGTGCCATCAGTGAAGGACACGTTAACACTGAAGCTTTCTTT. Its translation: CAISEGHVNTEAFF.